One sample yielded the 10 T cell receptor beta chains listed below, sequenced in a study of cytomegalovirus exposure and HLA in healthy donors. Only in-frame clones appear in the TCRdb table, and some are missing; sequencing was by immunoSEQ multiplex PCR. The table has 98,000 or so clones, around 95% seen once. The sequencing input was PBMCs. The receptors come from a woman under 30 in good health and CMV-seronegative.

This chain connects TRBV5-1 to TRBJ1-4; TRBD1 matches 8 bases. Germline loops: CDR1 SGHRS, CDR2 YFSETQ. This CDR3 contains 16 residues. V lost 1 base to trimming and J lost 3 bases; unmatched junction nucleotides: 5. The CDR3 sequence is CASSLFRGHPNEKLFF. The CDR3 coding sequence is TGCGCCAGCAGCTTGTTCAGGGGGCATCCTAATGAAAAACTGTTTTTT.

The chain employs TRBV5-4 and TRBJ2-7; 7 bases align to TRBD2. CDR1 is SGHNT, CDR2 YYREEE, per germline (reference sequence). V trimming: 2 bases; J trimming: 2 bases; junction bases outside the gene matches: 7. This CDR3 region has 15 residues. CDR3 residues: CASSFGGDPPYEQYF. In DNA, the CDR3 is TGTGCCAGCAGCTTTGGGGGGGACCCCCCCTACGAGCAGTACTTC.

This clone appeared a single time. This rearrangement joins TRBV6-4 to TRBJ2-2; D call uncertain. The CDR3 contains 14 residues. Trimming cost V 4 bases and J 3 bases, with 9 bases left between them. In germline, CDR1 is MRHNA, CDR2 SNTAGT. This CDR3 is CASSGNADTGELFF. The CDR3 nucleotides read TGTGCCAGCAGTGGGAATGCGGACACCGGGGAGCTGTTTTTT.

The CDR3 region has the DNA TGTGCCAGCAGCTTCGGGGGGGCCGAGTCAGATACGCAGTATTTT. This encodes CASSFGGAESDTQYF. The chain employs TRBV7-3 and TRBJ2-3, with 8 bases aligning to TRBD2. There are 15 residues in the CDR3. J was trimmed by 4 bases and V by 3 bases; bases with no gene match: 6. The germline V gene has CDR1 SGHTA and CDR2 FQGTGA.

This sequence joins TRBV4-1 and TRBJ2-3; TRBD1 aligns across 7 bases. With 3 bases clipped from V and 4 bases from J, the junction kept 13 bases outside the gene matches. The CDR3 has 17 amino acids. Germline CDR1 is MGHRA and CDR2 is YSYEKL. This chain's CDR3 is CASSHVDRLGGSDTQYF. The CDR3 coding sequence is TGCGCCAGCAGCCATGTGGACAGGCTAGGTGGGTCAGATACGCAGTATTTT.

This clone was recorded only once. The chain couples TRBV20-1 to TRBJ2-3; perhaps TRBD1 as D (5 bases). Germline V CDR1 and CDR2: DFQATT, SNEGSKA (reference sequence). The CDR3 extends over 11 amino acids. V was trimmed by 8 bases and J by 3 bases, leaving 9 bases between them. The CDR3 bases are TGCAGTCGACAGAAGACAGATACGCAGTATTTT. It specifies CSRQKTDTQYF.

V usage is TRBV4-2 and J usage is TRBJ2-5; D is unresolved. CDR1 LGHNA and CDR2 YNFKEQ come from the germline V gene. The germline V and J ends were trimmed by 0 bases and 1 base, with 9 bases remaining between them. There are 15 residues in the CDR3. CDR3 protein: CASSQEIRLQETQYF. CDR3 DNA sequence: TGTGCCAGCAGCCAAGAAATTCGACTCCAAGAGACCCAGTACTTC.

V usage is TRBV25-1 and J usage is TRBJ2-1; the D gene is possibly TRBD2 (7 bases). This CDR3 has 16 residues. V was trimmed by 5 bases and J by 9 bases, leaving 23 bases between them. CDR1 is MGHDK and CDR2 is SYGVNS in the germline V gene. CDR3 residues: CASSSFGGRKGTEQFF. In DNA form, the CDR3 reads TGTGCCAGCAGTTCATTCGGGGGGCGAAAAGGTACTGAGCAGTTCTTC. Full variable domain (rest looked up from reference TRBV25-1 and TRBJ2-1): EADIYQTPRYLVIGTGKKITLECSQTMGHDKMYWYQQDPGMELHLIHYSYGVNSTEKGDLSSESTVSRIRTEHFPLTLESARPSHTSQYLCASSSFGGRKGTEQFFGPGTRLTVL.

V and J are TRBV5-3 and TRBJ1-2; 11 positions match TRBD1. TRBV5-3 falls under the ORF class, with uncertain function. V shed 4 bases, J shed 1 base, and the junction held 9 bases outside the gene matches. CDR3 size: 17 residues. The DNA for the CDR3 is TGTGCCAGAAGCCCCCCGGGACAGGGGGAAGTTAACTATGGCTACACCTTC. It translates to CARSPPGQGEVNYGYTF.

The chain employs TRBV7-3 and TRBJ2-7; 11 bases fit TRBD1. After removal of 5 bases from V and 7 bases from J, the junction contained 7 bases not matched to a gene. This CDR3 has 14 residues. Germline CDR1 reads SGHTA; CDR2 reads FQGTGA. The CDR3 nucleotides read TGTGCCAGCAGCCGGACAGGGGGCGCGGAAGAGCAGTACTTC. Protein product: CASSRTGGAEEQYF.